This T cell receptor beta chain was profiled in a study of blood T cell repertoires in COVID-19. Study details: The study drew acute and convalescent COVID-19 samples from the United States, Italy and Spain. In each case, the material was cDNA or gDNA derived from T cells, B-cell-depleted T cells, or PBMCs.

Authors' methods: Estimates of nucleated cell counts were drawn from the amplification of reference gene primers. The protocol was immunoSEQ multiplex PCR, while the TCRdb copy is restricted to in-frame clones and leaves out a portion. V, J and clone size are those of that table, while D and trimming were read from the DNA. The sample contains over 150,000 clones, roughly 80% of which appear only once. Material for sequencing was peripheral blood. This sequence originates from a human donor in a cohort sampled during active COVID-19.

DNA for the CDR3: TGTGCCACCAGTGATTTGGCCGGGGATGAGCAGTTCTTC. Encoded protein: CATSDLAGDEQFF. The V call is TRBV24-1, the J call TRBJ2-1, with a weak D call TRBD2 (5 bases). Germline values: CDR1 KGHDR, CDR2 SFDVKD. The CDR3 is 13 residues long. Trimming shortened V by 0 bases and J by 8 bases, and 7 bases separated the two germline ends.